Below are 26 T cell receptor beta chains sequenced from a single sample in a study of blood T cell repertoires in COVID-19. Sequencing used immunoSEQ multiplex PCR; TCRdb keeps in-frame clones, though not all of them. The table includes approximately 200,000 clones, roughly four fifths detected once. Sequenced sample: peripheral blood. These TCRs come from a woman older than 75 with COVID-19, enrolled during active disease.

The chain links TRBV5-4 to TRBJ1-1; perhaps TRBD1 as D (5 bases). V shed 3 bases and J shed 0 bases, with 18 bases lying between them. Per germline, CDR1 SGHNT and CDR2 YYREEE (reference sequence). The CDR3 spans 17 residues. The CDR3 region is CASSSGYHRKMNTEAFF. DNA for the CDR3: TGTGCCAGCAGCTCTGGCTATCACAGGAAAATGAACACTGAAGCTTTCTTT.

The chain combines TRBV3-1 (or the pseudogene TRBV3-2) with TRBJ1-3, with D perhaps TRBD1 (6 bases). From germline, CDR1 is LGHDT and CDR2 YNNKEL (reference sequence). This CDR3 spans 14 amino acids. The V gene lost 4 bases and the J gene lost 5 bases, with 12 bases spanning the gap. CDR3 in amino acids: CASSPEGGRNTIYF. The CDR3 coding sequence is TGTGCCAGCAGCCCAGAGGGGGGAAGAAACACCATATATTTT.

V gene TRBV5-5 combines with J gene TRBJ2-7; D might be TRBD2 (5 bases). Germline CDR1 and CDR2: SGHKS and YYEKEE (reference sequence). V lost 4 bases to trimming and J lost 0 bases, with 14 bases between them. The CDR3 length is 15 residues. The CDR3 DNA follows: TGTGCCAGCAGCCCGCTTAGCGTACCCTCCTACGAGCAGTACTTC. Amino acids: CASSPLSVPSYEQYF.

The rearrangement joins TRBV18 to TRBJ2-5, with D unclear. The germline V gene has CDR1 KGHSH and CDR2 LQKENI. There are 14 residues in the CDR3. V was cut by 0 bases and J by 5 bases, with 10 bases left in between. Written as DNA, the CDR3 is TGTGCCAGCTCACCACCGATAGCTCGTGAGACCCAGTACTTC. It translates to CASSPPIARETQYF.

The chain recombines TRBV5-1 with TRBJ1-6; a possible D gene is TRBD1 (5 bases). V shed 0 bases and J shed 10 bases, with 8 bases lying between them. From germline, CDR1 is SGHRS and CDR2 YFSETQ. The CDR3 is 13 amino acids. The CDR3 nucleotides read TGCGCCAGCAGCTTGGGGGGGAGGTCACCCCTCCACTTT. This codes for CASSLGGRSPLHF.

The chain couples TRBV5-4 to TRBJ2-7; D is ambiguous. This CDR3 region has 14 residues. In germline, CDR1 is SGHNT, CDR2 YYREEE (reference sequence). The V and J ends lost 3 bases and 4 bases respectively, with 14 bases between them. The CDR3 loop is CASSSPPRLYEQYF. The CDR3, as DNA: TGTGCCAGCAGCTCGCCCCCGAGGTTGTACGAGCAGTACTTC.

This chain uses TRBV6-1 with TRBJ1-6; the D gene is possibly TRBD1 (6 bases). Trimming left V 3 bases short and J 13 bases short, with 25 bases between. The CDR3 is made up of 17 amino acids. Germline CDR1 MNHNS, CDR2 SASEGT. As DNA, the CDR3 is TGTGCCAGCAGTGACCCCGGGACAACTGTAAGCCGGGCGCCCCTCCACTTT. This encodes CASSDPGTTVSRAPLHF.

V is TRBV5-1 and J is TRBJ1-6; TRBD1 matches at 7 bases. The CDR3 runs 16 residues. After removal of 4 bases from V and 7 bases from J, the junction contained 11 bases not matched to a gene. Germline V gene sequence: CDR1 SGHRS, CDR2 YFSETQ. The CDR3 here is CASSAGRGQKNSPLHF. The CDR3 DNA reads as TGCGCCAGCAGCGCGGGGCGGGGACAGAAAAATTCACCCCTCCACTTT.

As DNA, the CDR3 is TGTGCCAGCAGCCCGGGACAGGGAAATCAGCCCCAGCATTTT. This sequence encodes CASSPGQGNQPQHF. This sequence joins TRBV3-1 (or the pseudogene TRBV3-2) and TRBJ1-5; 9 bases fit TRBD1. The CDR3 runs 14 residues. J was trimmed by 4 bases and V by 4 bases; bases with no gene match: 2. Germline-derived CDR1 and CDR2 are LGHDT and YNNKEL (reference sequence).

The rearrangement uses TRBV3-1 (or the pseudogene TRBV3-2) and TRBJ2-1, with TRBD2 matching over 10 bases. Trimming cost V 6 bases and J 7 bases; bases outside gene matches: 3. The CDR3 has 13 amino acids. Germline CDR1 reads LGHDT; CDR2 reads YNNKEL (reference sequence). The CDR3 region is CASSLAGENEQFF. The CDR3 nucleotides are TGTGCCAGCAGTCTAGCGGGAGAAAATGAGCAGTTCTTC.

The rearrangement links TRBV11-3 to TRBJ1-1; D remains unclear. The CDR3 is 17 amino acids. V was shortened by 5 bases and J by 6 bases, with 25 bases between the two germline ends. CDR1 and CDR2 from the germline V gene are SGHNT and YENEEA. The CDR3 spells CASSPNPPGGKEAEAFF. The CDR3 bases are TGTGCCAGCAGCCCAAACCCGCCTGGAGGGAAGGAAGCTGAAGCTTTCTTT.

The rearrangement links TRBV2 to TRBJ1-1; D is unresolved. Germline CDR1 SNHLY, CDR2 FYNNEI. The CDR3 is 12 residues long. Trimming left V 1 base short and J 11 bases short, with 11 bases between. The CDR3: CASSEGVGGAFF. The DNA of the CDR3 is TGTGCCAGCAGTGAAGGGGTCGGCGGGGCTTTCTTT. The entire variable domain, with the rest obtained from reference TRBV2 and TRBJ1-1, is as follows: EPEVTQTPSHQVTQMGQEVILRCVPISNHLYFYWYRQILGQKVEFLVSFYNNEISEKSEIFDDQFSVERPDGSNFTLKIRSTKLEDSAMYFCASSEGVGGAFFGQGTRLTVV.

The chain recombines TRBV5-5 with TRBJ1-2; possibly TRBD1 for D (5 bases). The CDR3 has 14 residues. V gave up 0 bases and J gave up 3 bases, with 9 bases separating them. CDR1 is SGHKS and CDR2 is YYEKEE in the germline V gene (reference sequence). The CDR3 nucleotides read TGTGCCAGCAGCTTGGGGATAGGGGACTATGGCTACACCTTC. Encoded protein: CASSLGIGDYGYTF.

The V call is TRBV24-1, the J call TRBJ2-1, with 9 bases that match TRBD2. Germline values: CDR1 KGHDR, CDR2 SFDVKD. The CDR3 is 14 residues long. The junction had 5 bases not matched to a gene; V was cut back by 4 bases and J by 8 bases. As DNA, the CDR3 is TGTGCCACCAGTGAAGCGGGGGGTAGTTATGAGCAGTTCTTC. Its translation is CATSEAGGSYEQFF.

Here the CDR3 reads CASSLSLNTEAFF. Written as DNA, the CDR3 is TGTGCCAGCAGCCTTAGCTTGAACACTGAAGCTTTCTTT. The chain couples TRBV9 to TRBJ1-1; D remains ambiguous. The germline CDR1 and CDR2 sequences are SGDLS and YYNGEE. CDR3 size: 13 residues. V lost 4 bases and J 0 bases, leaving 7 bases between the germline ends.

This CDR3 is CASSPTSGRAYF. In DNA form, the CDR3 reads TGTGCCAGCAGCCCTACTAGCGGGAGGGCATACTTC. The V gene is TRBV5-4, the J gene TRBJ2-7, with TRBD2 identical over 13 bases. Germline CDR1 is SGHNT and CDR2 is YYREEE (reference sequence). The trim removed 4 bases at V and 13 bases at J, leaving 5 bases unmatched. This CDR3 comprises 12 residues.

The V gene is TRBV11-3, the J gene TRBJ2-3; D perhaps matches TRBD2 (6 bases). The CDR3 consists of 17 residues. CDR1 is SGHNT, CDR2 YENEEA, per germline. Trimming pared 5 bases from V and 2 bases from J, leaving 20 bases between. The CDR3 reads CASSTSGPGTPTDTQYF. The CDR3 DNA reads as TGTGCCAGCAGCACGAGTGGGCCAGGGACTCCCACAGATACGCAGTATTTT.

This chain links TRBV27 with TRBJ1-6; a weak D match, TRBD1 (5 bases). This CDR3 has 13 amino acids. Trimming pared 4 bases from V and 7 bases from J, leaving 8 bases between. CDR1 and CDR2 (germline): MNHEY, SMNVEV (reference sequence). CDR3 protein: CASSWGLNSPLHF. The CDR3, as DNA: TGTGCCAGCAGTTGGGGCCTCAATTCACCCCTCCACTTT.

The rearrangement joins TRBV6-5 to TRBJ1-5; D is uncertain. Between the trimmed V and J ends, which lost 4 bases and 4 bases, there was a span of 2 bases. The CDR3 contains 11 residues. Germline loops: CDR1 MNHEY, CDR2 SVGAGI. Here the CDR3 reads CASSSNQPQHF. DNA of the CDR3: TGTGCCAGCAGTTCTAATCAGCCCCAGCATTTT.

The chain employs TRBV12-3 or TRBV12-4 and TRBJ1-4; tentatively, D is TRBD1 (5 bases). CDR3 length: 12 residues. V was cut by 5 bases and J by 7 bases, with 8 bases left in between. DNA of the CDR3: TGTGCCAGCAGTCTCAGGGTTGAAAAACTGTTTTTT. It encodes CASSLRVEKLFF.

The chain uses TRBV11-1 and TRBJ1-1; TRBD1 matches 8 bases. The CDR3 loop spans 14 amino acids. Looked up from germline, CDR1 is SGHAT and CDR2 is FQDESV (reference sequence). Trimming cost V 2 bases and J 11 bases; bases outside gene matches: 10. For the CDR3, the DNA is TGTGCCAGCAGCTTATCCCCTCAGGGGGCATGGGCTTTCTTT. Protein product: CASSLSPQGAWAFF.

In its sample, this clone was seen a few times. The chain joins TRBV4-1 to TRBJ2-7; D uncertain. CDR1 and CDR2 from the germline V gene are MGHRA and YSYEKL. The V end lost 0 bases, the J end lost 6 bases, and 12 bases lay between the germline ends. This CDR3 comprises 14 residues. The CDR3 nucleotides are TGCGCCAGCAGCCAAGAGGGCTGGGCCGGCGAGCAGTACTTC. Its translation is CASSQEGWAGEQYF.

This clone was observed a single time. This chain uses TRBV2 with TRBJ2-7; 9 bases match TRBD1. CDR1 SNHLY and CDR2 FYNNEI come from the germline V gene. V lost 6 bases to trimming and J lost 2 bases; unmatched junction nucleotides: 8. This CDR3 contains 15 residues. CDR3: CASSYGGTGPYEQYF. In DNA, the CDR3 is TGTGCCAGCAGCTACGGGGGGACAGGGCCCTACGAGCAGTACTTC.

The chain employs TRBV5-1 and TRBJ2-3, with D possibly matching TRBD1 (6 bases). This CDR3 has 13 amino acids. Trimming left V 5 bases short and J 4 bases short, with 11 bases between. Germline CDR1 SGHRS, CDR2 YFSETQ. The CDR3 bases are TGCGCCAGCAGGACTGGGGGCGCAGATACGCAGTATTTT. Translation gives CASRTGGADTQYF. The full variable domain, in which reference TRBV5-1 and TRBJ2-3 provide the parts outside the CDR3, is KAGVTQTPRYLIKTRGQQVTLSCSPISGHRSVSWYQQTPGQGLQFLFEYFSETQRNKGNFPGRFSGRQFSNSRSEMNVSTLELGDSALYLCASRTGGADTQYFGPGTRLTVL.

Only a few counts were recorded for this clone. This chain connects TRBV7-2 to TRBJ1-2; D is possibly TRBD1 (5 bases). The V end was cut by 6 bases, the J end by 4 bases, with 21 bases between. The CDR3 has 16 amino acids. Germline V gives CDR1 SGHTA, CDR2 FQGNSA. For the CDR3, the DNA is TGTGCCAGCAGGAGGGGAGCCGGGGGTATTGGCTATGGCTACACCTTC. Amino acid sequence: CASRRGAGGIGYGYTF. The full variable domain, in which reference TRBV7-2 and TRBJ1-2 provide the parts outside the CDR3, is GAGVSQSPSNKVTEKGKDVELRCDPISGHTALYWYRQSLGQGLEFLIYFQGNSAPDKSGLPSDRFSAERTGGSVSTLTIQRTQQEDSAVYLCASRRGAGGIGYGYTFGSGTRLTVV.

The CDR3 loop reads CASSLATANTEAFF. The CDR3 nucleotides read TGTGCCAGCAGCTTAGCGACAGCGAACACTGAAGCTTTCTTT. The V and J genes are TRBV7-9 and TRBJ1-1, with a possible D match to TRBD1 (5 bases). V shed 0 bases and J shed 1 base, with 6 bases lying between them. Germline V gene lookup returns CDR1 SEHNR and CDR2 FQNEAQ (reference sequence). CDR3 length: 14 amino acids.